The sequence of this T cell receptor beta chain was determined in a study of OX40 agonist ivuxolimab in advanced cancers. This CDR3 is 11 amino acids long. Germline CDR1 is SEHNR and CDR2 is FQNEAQ (reference sequence). V lost 11 bases, J lost 2 bases, and 7 bases lay in between. This table comes from immunoSEQ multiplex PCR, and its TCRdb copy is limited to in-frame clones, with some not included. The repertoire consists of tens of thousands of clones, with 84% occurring once and the leading ten covering around 25%. This TCR came from an adult with an advanced solid tumor such as melanoma, head and neck, liver or kidney cancer. The V call is TRBV7-9, the J call TRBJ1-5, with D uncertain. The sequencing used CD4+ or CD8+ T cells sorted from blood, collected in a trial of the OX40 agonist ivuxolimab. CDR3 coding DNA: TGTGCCGCGGGAGGCAATCAGCCCCAGCATTTT. Translated, it gives CAAGGNQPQHF.